Listed here is a single TCR beta chain. Antigen: not known. The sample comes from a study of shared clonotypes between healthy human individuals. Whole-study context: Donor ages ranged 18 to 49 years: a couple of women, a few men.

Broader study findings: Sequencing of the sorted subsets was shown by rarefaction to be incomplete despite large depth. On the whole, naive subsets had larger estimated richness than memory subsets had.

Repertoires were generated with immunoSEQ multiplex PCR, while TCRdb's copy carries only in-frame clones and drops some. The sample yields about 2.4 million clones, 90% to 95% seen once. Both subsets, CD45RA+ naive and CD45RA-negative memory, were split from the CD4+ cells. Losses at the gene ends were 7 bases for V and 2 bases for J; bases not matched to a gene: 6. This CDR3 comprises 15 residues. CDR1 and CDR2 from the germline V gene are SGDLS and YYNGEE. This receptor was taken from a man aged 18 to 35 in good health. Some clones in this sample may be carry-over from other donors' samples. What was sequenced was naive CD4+ T cells from PBMCs. Subset specified: CD45RA+ positively selected. The chain is built from TRBV9 and TRBJ2-3, with TRBD2 identical over 11 bases. This CDR3 reads CASEKGLADTDTQYF. The CDR3 region has the DNA TGTGCCAGCGAGAAGGGACTAGCGGACACAGATACGCAGTATTTT.